Shown below are 13 T cell receptor beta chains from a single sample sequenced in a study of response to subunit inactivated influenza vaccine. TCRdb itself ran the RT-PCR reads through MiXCR, one entry per CDR3 protein. The profile shows roughly 700,000 distinct CDR3 sequences, roughly 14% of them singletons. The specimen was PBMCs from blood, collected 11 to 12 days after vaccination. These receptors all come from a man in his fifties or sixties who received an inactivated influenza vaccine.

This clonotype was seen a handful of times. The junction departs from the called germline gene at one end, perhaps through a read error. CDR3 region: CASSLERTSGTTF. CDR3 in DNA: TGTGCCAGCAGCTTAGAGAGGACTAGCGGGACCACCTTC. The chain links TRBV7-8 to TRBJ2-7; 12 nucleotides align to TRBD2. The CDR3 covers 13 residues. CDR1 and CDR2 from the germline V gene are SGHVS and FQNEAQ.

The CDR3: CASSLRQTNNSPLHF. As DNA, the CDR3 is TGTGCCAGCAGCTTAAGACAGACTAATAATTCACCCCTCCACTTT. The chain uses TRBV7-2 and TRBJ1-6; a weak D match, TRBD1 (5 bases). Germline V gene lookup returns CDR1 SGHTA and CDR2 FQGNSA. Trimming shortened V by 2 bases and J by 5 bases, and 10 bases separated the two germline ends. The CDR3 has 15 residues.

There are a few counts of this clonotype. The rearrangement joins TRBV20-1 to TRBJ1-3; D remains unclear. Deletions cut 3 bases from V and 0 bases from J, with 6 bases between. From germline, CDR1 is DFQATT and CDR2 SNEGSKA (reference sequence). The CDR3 contains 13 residues. The CDR3 here is CSASGRSGNTIYF. The CDR3 region has the DNA TGCAGTGCTAGCGGGCGCTCTGGAAACACCATATATTTT.

This clonotype was picked up a small number of times. This chain links TRBV6-5 with TRBJ2-1; TRBD1 matches at 8 bases. CDR3 length: 16 residues. V shed 0 bases and J 6 bases; nucleotides not matched to a gene: 7. Germline V gene data show CDR1 as MNHEY and CDR2 as SVGAGI. The CDR3 is CASSYSHGQGANEQFF. CDR3 bases: TGTGCCAGCAGTTACTCACACGGCCAGGGGGCCAATGAGCAGTTCTTC.

V usage is TRBV4-2 and J usage is TRBJ2-3; 8 bases match TRBD2. The CDR3 sequence is 15 residues long. V dropped 0 bases and J dropped 6; count of bases not matched to a gene: 5. From germline, CDR1 is LGHNA and CDR2 YNFKEQ. The CDR3 region is CASSQDEREFDTQYF. The CDR3, as DNA: TGTGCCAGCAGCCAAGATGAGCGGGAGTTCGATACGCAGTATTTT.

The rearrangement joins TRBV20-1 to TRBJ2-1; 9 bases are shared with TRBD1. V trimming: 5 bases; J trimming: 3 bases; junction bases outside the gene matches: 8. CDR3 length: 15 amino acids. Looked up from germline, CDR1 is DFQATT and CDR2 is SNEGSKA (reference sequence). The CDR3 is CSAWTGESFYNEQFF. CDR3 nucleotides: TGCAGTGCTTGGACAGGGGAATCTTTCTACAATGAGCAGTTCTTC.

This clonotype has only a few counts. This chain joins TRBV20-1 and TRBJ1-6; the match to TRBD1 covers 10 bases. The germline gives CDR1 DFQATT, CDR2 SNEGSKA (reference sequence). This CDR3 spans 15 amino acids. V was pared by 0 bases and J by 7 bases, with 3 bases of the junction left unmatched. The CDR3 sequence: CSARDLGQGNSPLHF. Here the CDR3 DNA reads TGCAGTGCTAGAGACTTGGGACAGGGGAATTCACCCCTCCACTTT.

The genes are TRBV6-5 and TRBJ1-1; TRBD1 might be the D (5 bases). Per germline, CDR1 MNHEY and CDR2 SVGAGI. V dropped 0 bases and J dropped 6 bases, with 26 bases sitting between them. CDR3 size: 19 residues. This chain's CDR3 is CASSYSTAGIAGGSPEAFF. The DNA for the CDR3 is TGTGCCAGCAGTTACTCGACAGCGGGGATCGCGGGGGGGAGCCCTGAAGCTTTCTTT.

The CDR3 spells CASSRGLSGKPDTQYF. The CDR3 DNA follows: TGTGCCAGCAGCCGCGGGCTGAGCGGGAAGCCAGATACGCAGTATTTT. This rearrangement joins TRBV7-9 to TRBJ2-3; 7 positions match TRBD2. J was trimmed by 4 bases and V by 5 bases; bases with no gene match: 12. The CDR3 loop spans 16 amino acids. The germline CDR1 and CDR2 sequences are SEHNR and FQNEAQ (reference sequence).

The sample holds a few counts of this clonotype. The chain uses TRBV7-2 and TRBJ1-1, with a tentative D call TRBD1 (6 bases). The CDR3 length is 15 residues. V was pared by 5 bases and J by 1 base, with 14 bases between. CDR1 is SGHTA and CDR2 is FQGNSA in the germline V gene. The CDR3 DNA sequence: TGTGCCAGCAGCGCTCCGGGACACTCGAACACTGAAGCTTTCTTT. Protein sequence: CASSAPGHSNTEAFF.

This clonotype was seen a few times. V usage is TRBV7-2 and J usage is TRBJ1-2; D call uncertain. The CDR3 loop spans 14 amino acids. Between the trimmed V and J ends, which lost 5 bases and 3 bases, there was a span of 13 bases. In germline, CDR1 is SGHTA, CDR2 FQGNSA. The CDR3 nucleotides read TGTGCCAGCAGCCCCCCACAGCGTCACTATGGCTACACCTTC. It is translated as CASSPPQRHYGYTF.

The V and J genes are TRBV5-8 and TRBJ1-5; the D is unclear. Germline CDR1 reads SGHTS; CDR2 reads YDEGEE. V lost 0 bases and J lost 0, with 10 bases in between. CDR3 length: 16 residues. DNA for the CDR3: TGTGCCAGCAGCTTGGAGTCGGGGATTAGCAATCAGCCCCAGCATTTT. It specifies CASSLESGISNQPQHF.

This clonotype was counted between two and nine times. The chain links TRBV4-1 to TRBJ2-3, with 16 nucleotides matching TRBD2. V trimming: 1 base; J trimming: 6 bases; junction bases outside the gene matches: 7. This CDR3 spans 18 amino acids. CDR1 is MGHRA and CDR2 is YSYEKL in the germline V gene. The CDR3 bases are TGCGCCAGCAGCCAAGGTCGGCCGGGACTAGCGGGGGGGGATACGCAGTATTTT. This codes for CASSQGRPGLAGGDTQYF.